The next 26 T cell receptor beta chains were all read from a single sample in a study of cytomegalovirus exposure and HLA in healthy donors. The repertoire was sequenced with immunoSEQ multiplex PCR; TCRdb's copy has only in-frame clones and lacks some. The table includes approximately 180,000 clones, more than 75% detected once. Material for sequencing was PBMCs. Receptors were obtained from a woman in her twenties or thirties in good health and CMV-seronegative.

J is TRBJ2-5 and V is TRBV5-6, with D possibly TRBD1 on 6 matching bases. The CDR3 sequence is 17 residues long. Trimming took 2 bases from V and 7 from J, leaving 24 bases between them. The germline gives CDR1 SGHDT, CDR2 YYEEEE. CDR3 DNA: TGTGCCAGCAGCTTAGGGGACACTAGGGCGGCTCAGGGGACCCAGTACTTC. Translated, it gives CASSLGDTRAAQGTQYF.

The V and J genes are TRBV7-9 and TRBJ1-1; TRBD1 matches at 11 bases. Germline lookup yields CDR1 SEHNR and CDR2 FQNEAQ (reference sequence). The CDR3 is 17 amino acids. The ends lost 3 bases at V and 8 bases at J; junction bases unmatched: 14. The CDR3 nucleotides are TGTGCCAGCAGCTTTAGGACAGGGGGCGCGAATCCTATGGAAGCTTTCTTT. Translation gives CASSFRTGGANPMEAFF.

The CDR3 nucleotides read TGCGCCAGCAGCCCTGGACTAGCGGGGGGGCCTAGGGAGCAGTACTTC. This gives the protein CASSPGLAGGPREQYF. V is TRBV10-2 and J is TRBJ2-7; 15 positions agree with TRBD2. CDR3 length: 16 residues. V shed 6 bases, J shed 7 bases, and the junction held 10 bases outside the gene matches. Germline CDR1 reads WSHSY; CDR2 reads SAAADI.

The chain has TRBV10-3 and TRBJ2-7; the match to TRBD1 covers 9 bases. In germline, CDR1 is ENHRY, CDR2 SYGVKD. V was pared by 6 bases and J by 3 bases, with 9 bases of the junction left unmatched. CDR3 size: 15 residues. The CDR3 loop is CAISEDRGWNYEQYF. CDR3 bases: TGTGCCATCAGCGAGGACAGGGGATGGAACTACGAGCAGTACTTC.

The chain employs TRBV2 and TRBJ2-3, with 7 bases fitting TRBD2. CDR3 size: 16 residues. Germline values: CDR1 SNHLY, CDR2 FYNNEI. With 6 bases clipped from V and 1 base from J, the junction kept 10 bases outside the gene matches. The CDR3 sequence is CASSEGFGGGTDTQYF. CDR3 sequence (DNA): TGTGCCAGCAGCGAGGGGTTTGGGGGGGGCACAGATACGCAGTATTTT.

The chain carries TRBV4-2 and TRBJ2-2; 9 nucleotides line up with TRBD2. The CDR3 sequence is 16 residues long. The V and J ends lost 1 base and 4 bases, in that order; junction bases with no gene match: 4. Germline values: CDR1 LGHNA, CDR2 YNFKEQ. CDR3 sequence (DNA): TGTGCCAGCAGCCAAGGGCGGGGGGGGATCACCGGGGAGCTGTTTTTT. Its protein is CASSQGRGGITGELFF.

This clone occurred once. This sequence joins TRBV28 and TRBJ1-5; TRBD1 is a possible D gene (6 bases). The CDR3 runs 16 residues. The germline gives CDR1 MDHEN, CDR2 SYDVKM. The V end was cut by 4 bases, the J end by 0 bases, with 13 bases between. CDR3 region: CASSSWDIYSNQPQHF. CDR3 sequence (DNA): TGTGCCAGCAGTTCATGGGACATCTATAGCAATCAGCCCCAGCATTTT.

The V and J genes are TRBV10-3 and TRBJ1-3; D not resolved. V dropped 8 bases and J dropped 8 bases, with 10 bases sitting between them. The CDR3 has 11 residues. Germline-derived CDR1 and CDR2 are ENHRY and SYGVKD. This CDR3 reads CAILALDTIYF. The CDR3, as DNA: TGTGCCATCTTAGCACTGGACACCATATATTTT.

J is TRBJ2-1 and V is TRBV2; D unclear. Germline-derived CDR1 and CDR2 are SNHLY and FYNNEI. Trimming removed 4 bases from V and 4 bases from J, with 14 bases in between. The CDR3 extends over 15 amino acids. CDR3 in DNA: TGTGCCAGCAGTGGCCCCCCGACTCGGTACAATGAGCAGTTCTTC. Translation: CASSGPPTRYNEQFF.

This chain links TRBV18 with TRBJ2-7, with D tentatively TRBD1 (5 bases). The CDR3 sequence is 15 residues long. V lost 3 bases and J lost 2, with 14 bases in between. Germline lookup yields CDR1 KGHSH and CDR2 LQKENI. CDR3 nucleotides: TGTGCCAGCTCACCGTTGGACACAGATACCTACGAGCAGTACTTC. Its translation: CASSPLDTDTYEQYF.

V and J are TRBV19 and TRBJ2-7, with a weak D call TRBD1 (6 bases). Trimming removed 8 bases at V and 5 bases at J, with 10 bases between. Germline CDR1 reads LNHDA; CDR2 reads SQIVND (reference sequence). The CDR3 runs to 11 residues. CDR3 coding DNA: TGTGCCAGTGGAACAGGGAACGAGCAGTACTTC. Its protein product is CASGTGNEQYF.

DNA of the CDR3: TGCGCCAGCAGCTTGGGCCAGGGTGGGGATGAGCAGTTCTTC. Protein sequence: CASSLGQGGDEQFF. The V gene is TRBV5-1, the J gene TRBJ2-1; a weak D match, TRBD1 (5 bases). The CDR3 is 14 residues long. The V end was cut by 0 bases, the J end by 8 bases, with 12 bases between. The germline CDR1 and CDR2 sequences are SGHRS and YFSETQ.

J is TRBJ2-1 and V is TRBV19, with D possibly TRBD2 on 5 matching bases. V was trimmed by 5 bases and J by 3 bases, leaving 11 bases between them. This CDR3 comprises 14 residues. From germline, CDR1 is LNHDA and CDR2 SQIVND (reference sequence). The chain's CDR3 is CASSRGLDYNEQFF. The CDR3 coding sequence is TGTGCCAGTAGTCGGGGTCTTGACTACAATGAGCAGTTCTTC. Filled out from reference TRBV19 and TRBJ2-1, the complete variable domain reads DGGITQSPKYLFRKEGQNVTLSCEQNLNHDAMYWYRQDPGQGLRLIYYSQIVNDFQKGDIAEGYSVSREKKESFPLTVTSAQKNPTAFYLCASSRGLDYNEQFFGPGTRLTVL.

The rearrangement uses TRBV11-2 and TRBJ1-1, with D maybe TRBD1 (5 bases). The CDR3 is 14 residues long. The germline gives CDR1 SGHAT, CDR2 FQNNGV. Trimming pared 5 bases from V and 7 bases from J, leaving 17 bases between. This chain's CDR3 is CASSPTFGGVEAFF. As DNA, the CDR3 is TGTGCCAGCAGCCCCACCTTTGGAGGGGTTGAAGCTTTCTTT.

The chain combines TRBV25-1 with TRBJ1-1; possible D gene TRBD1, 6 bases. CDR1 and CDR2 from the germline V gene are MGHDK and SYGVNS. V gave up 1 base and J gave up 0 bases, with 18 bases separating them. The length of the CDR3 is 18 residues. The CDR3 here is CASSEFDGGANMNTEAFF. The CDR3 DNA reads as TGTGCCAGCAGTGAATTCGACGGGGGGGCTAATATGAACACTGAAGCTTTCTTT.

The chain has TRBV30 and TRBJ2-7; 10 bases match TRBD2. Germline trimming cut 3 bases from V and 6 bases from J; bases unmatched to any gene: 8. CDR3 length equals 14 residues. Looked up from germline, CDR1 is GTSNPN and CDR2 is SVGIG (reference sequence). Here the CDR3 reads CAWSASGGAFEQYF. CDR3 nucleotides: TGTGCCTGGAGCGCAAGCGGGGGGGCTTTCGAGCAGTACTTC.

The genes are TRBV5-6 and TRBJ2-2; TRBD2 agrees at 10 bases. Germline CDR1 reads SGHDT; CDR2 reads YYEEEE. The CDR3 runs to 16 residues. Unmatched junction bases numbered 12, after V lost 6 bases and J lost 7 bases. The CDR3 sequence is CASISSGGTSFGELFF. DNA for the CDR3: TGTGCCAGCATCAGTAGCGGGGGGACCTCTTTCGGGGAGCTGTTTTTT.

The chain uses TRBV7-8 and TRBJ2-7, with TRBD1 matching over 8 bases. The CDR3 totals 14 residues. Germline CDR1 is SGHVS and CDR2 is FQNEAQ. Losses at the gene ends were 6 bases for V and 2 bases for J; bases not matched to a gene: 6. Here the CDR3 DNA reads TGTGCCAGCAGGCCTCAGGGGGCCACCTACGAGCAGTACTTC. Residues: CASRPQGATYEQYF.

The CDR3 loop is CASSSGPIGNTEAFF. In DNA form, the CDR3 reads TGTGCCAGCAGCTCAGGGCCCATAGGGAACACTGAAGCTTTCTTT. J is TRBJ1-1 and V is TRBV27, with D possibly being TRBD1 (5 bases). This CDR3 has 15 residues. CDR1 is MNHEY, CDR2 SMNVEV, per germline (reference sequence). V lost 6 bases and J 1 base, leaving 15 bases between the germline ends.

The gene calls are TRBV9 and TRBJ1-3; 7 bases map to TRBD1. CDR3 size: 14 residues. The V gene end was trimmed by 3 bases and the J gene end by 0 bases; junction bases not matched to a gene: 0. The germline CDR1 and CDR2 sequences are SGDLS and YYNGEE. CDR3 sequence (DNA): TGTGCCAGCAGCGGACAGGGCTCTGGAAACACCATATATTTT. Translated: CASSGQGSGNTIYF.

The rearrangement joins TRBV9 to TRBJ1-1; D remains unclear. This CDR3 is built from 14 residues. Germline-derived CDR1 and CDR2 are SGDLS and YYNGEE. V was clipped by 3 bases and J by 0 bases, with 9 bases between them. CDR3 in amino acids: CASSAGIMNTEAFF. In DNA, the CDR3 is TGTGCCAGCAGCGCGGGAATCATGAACACTGAAGCTTTCTTT.

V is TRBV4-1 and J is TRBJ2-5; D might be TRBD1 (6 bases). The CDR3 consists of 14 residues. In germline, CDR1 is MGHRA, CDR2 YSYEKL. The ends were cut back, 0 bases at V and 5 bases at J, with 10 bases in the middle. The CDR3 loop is CASSQEGAYETQYF. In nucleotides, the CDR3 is TGCGCCAGCAGCCAAGAGGGGGCGTATGAGACCCAGTACTTC.

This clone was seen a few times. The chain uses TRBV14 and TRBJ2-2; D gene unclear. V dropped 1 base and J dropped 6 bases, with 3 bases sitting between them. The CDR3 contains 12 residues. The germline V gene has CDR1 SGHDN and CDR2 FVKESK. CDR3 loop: CASSQVSGELFF. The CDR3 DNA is TGTGCCAGCAGCCAAGTATCCGGGGAGCTGTTTTTT.

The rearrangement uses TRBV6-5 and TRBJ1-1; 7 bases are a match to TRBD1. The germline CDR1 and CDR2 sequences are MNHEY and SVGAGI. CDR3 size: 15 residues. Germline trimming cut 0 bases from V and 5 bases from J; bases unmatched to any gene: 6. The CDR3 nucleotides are TGTGCCAGCAGTTACTCGTACAGGGGAGATACTGAAGCTTTCTTT. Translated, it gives CASSYSYRGDTEAFF.

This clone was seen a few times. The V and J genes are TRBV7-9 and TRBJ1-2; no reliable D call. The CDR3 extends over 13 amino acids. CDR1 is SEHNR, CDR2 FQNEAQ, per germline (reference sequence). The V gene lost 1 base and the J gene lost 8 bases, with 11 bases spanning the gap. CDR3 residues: CASSLDKTYGYTF. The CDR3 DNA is TGTGCCAGCAGCTTAGACAAGACTTACGGCTACACCTTC.

CDR3 in DNA: TGTGCCAGCAGCCCAAATAGGTCGGGGGAGCAGTACTTC. Its translation: CASSPNRSGEQYF. The chain is built from TRBV7-9 and TRBJ2-7, with D possibly being TRBD2 (5 bases). With 5 bases removed from V and 7 bases from J, the gap between germline ends came to 15 bases. The CDR3 spans 13 residues. Germline assignment: CDR1 SEHNR and CDR2 FQNEAQ (reference sequence).